The present entry profiles one TCR beta chain with its context. TSTEM referred to stem-like memory CD8+ T cells, which were CCR7+ PD-1- TIGIT-. Germline V gene sequence: CDR1 MGHRA, CDR2 YSYEKL. This CDR3 comprises 14 residues. This record comes from a study of human CD8 memory T cell subsets. Libraries for TCR beta were constructed using UMI-labeled 5' RACE. TCRdb re-called the 5' RACE reads; one entry per CDR3 protein, DNA not given. This specimen shows approximately 11,000 distinct CDR3 sequences; the ten leading clones hold roughly 9%. Sequenced input: CD8+ stem-like memory T cells (TSCM and TCM) sorted from PBMCs. Subset noted: stem-like memory CD8 T cells (TSTEM), CCR7+ PD-1- TIGIT-. The rearrangement links TRBV4-1 to TRBJ2-7; the TCRdb D gene call, TRBD2, has no DNA to confirm it. The clonotype comes from a human donor in good health. The CDR3: CASSSASGSYEQYF.